This T cell receptor (beta chain) was observed in a study of CD4+ T cells in melanoma. Study-wide results and limits: Neoantigen-specific CD4+ T cells in melanoma reportedly had diverse differentiation states. A reported correlation linked neoantigen-specific CD4+ T cells to CD8+, macrophage and B cell function.

As for this clone: The antigen is unknown.

Assay used: immunoSEQ multiplex PCR; TCRdb lists only in-frame clones, some missing. The table lists thousands of clones, about 64% of them singletons. The CDR3 sequence is 15 residues long. With 4 bases removed from V and 1 base from J, the gap between germline ends came to 14 bases. Germline V gene sequence: CDR1 SGHRS, CDR2 YFSETQ. The rearrangement uses TRBV5-1 and TRBJ2-5; tentatively, D is TRBD1 (6 bases). This receptor was obtained from a human donor with melanoma. The sample consisted of cells from a culture (not recorded whether cultured in vitro). The CDR3 sequence: CASSHGQSGQETQYF. The CDR3 coding sequence is TGCGCCAGCAGCCACGGACAGAGTGGCCAAGAGACCCAGTACTTC.